Below, 13 T cell receptor beta chains from the same sample are listed, as sequenced in a study of beta chain features in type 1 diabetes. Findings and limits, study-wide: All four CD4+ subsets of Type 1 diabetes patients contained TCRB CDR3s that were moderately but significantly shorter.

Their specific antigens are unknown. As every portion of the isolated RNA was reverse transcribed, the sequencing read expressed TCRB transcripts. Data came from immunoSEQ multiplex PCR; TCRdb stores just in-frame clones and leaves some out. There are hundreds of thousands of clones in the sample; around 15% occur only once, and approximately 0.043% lies in the top ten. Input material: naive CD4+ T cells from blood. The origin of the receptors is a man aged 18 to 30 with type 1 diabetes.

This clone was counted a few times. The chain links TRBV4-1 to TRBJ2-3; 8 nucleotides match TRBD2. Germline V gene data show CDR1 as MGHRA and CDR2 as YSYEKL. This CDR3 has 15 residues. With V trimmed by 4 bases and J by 2 bases, 5 bases remained unmatched. The CDR3 DNA sequence: TGCGCCAGCAGCCCTGAGCGGGGGCTCACAGATACGCAGTATTTT. This gives the protein CASSPERGLTDTQYF.

The CDR3 loop is CASSFSGPGVSYEQYF. The DNA for the CDR3 is TGCGCCAGCAGCTTCAGTGGTCCAGGAGTTTCCTACGAGCAGTACTTC. The rearrangement links TRBV5-1 to TRBJ2-7; no reliable D call. Germline CDR1 SGHRS, CDR2 YFSETQ. This CDR3 has 16 amino acids. Trimming removed 2 bases from V and 1 base from J, with 16 bases in between.

This clone was observed a handful of times. Other DNA sequences from this sample encode an identical CDR3 as well. J is TRBJ1-5 and V is TRBV29-1, with 7 nucleotides matching TRBD1. The germline CDR1 and CDR2 sequences are SQVTM and ANQGSEA. Losses at the gene ends were 4 bases for V and 6 bases for J; bases not matched to a gene: 3. The CDR3 is made up of 12 amino acids. CDR3 loop: CSVGQGGQPQHF. The DNA of the CDR3 is TGCAGCGTTGGTCAGGGGGGTCAGCCCCAGCATTTT.

The gene calls are TRBV9 and TRBJ2-7; D assignment may be TRBD1 or TRBD2 (5 bases each). This CDR3 has 13 amino acids. Germline V gene lookup returns CDR1 SGDLS and CDR2 YYNGEE. V dropped 7 bases and J dropped 0 bases, with 11 bases sitting between them. The CDR3 loop is CASGGISSYEQYF. The CDR3, as DNA: TGTGCCAGCGGGGGTATAAGCTCCTACGAGCAGTACTTC.

The table lists this clone with a count of one. The V gene is TRBV4-3, the J gene TRBJ1-1; 11 bases line up with TRBD1. CDR3 length: 18 amino acids. Germline V gene data show CDR1 as LGHNA and CDR2 as YSLEER. V lost 4 bases, J lost 4 bases, and 14 bases stayed unmatched. The CDR3 loop is CASSPDPRDRGVGTEAFF. The CDR3 nucleotides read TGCGCCAGCAGCCCCGACCCCCGGGACAGGGGGGTGGGCACTGAAGCTTTCTTT.

The table lists this clone with a few counts. The chain recombines TRBV4-3 with TRBJ2-1; TRBD2 matches at 9 bases. Per the germline V gene, CDR1 is LGHNA and CDR2 is YSLEER. V lost 2 bases to trimming and J lost 1 base; unmatched junction nucleotides: 9. The CDR3 contains 18 residues. CDR3 protein: CASSQPAGAGGSYNEQFF. CDR3 DNA: TGCGCCAGCAGCCAACCGGCTGGAGCGGGAGGATCCTACAATGAGCAGTTCTTC.

This clone occurred a few times. The CDR3 region is CASSAGQGVSSYNEQFF. The CDR3 DNA reads as TGTGCCAGCAGTGCGGGACAGGGGGTTTCCTCCTACAATGAGCAGTTCTTC. The V gene is TRBV6-1, the J gene TRBJ2-1, with 11 positions matching TRBD1. Trimming took 4 bases from V and 0 from J; bases not matched to a gene: 5. Germline lookup yields CDR1 MNHNS and CDR2 SASEGT. This CDR3 contains 17 residues.

The chain uses TRBV5-1 and TRBJ2-1, with D possibly matching TRBD1 (6 bases). This CDR3 comprises 14 residues. V dropped 0 bases and J dropped 9 bases, with 13 bases sitting between them. Germline-derived CDR1 and CDR2 are SGHRS and YFSETQ. The CDR3 DNA reads as TGCGCCAGCAGCTTGGTGAGGGGGTTGAGTGAGCAGTTCTTC. This gives the protein CASSLVRGLSEQFF.

The CDR3 spells CASSRGQEFNYGYTF. CDR3 nucleotide sequence: TGTGCCAGTAGTAGAGGTCAGGAGTTTAACTATGGCTACACCTTC. The V gene is TRBV19, the J gene TRBJ1-2; no definite D call. This CDR3 is 15 amino acids long. V lost 4 bases, J lost 1 base, and 13 bases lay in between. CDR1 is LNHDA, CDR2 SQIVND, per germline (reference sequence).

The sample holds a few counts of this clone. The V gene is TRBV25-1, the J gene TRBJ2-5, with D unclear. V lost 2 bases and J 2 bases, leaving 0 bases between the germline ends. Germline assignment: CDR1 MGHDK and CDR2 SYGVNS. The CDR3 extends over 11 amino acids. In DNA, the CDR3 is TGTGCCAGCAGTGAACAAGAGACCCAGTACTTC. This gives the protein CASSEQETQYF.

A few counts support this clone. This rearrangement joins TRBV25-1 to TRBJ2-1; 8 nucleotides align to TRBD1. The CDR3 has 14 residues. V lost 0 bases, J lost 10 bases, and 5 bases stayed unmatched. From germline, CDR1 is MGHDK and CDR2 SYGVNS. The CDR3 is CASSEYQGAEEQFF. The CDR3 DNA sequence: TGTGCCAGCAGTGAATATCAGGGGGCGGAGGAGCAGTTCTTC.

There are a few counts of this clone. The chain couples TRBV28 to TRBJ1-5; 9 positions match TRBD1. V was clipped by 1 base and J by 4 bases; unmatched bases: 8. The CDR3 loop spans 17 amino acids. Germline CDR1 and CDR2: MDHEN and SYDVKM. CDR3 loop: CASSLSAGTGRNQPQHF. CDR3 DNA: TGTGCCAGCAGTTTATCCGCCGGGACAGGGAGAAATCAGCCCCAGCATTTT.

V is TRBV14 and J is TRBJ2-5; the D is unclear. Germline loops: CDR1 SGHDN, CDR2 FVKESK. V was trimmed by 0 bases and J by 1 base, leaving 12 bases between them. The CDR3 is 16 amino acids. The CDR3 DNA is TGTGCCAGCAGCCAAGATCTTGTCACGGCCCAAGAGACCCAGTACTTC. Protein sequence: CASSQDLVTAQETQYF.